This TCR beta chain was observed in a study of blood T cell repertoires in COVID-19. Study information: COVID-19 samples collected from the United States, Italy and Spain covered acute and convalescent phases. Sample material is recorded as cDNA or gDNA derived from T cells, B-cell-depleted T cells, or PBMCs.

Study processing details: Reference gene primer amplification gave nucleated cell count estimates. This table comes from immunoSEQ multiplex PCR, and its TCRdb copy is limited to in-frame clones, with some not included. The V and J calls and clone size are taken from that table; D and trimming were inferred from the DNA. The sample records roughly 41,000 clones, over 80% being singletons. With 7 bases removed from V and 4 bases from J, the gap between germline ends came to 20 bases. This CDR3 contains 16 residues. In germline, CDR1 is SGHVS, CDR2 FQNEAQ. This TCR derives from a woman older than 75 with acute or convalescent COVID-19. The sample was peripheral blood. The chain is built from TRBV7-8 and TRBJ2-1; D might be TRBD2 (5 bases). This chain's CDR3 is CASITEGDTPYNEQFF. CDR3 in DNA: TGTGCCAGCATCACAGAGGGAGACACACCTTACAATGAGCAGTTCTTC.